This T cell receptor (beta chain) was identified in a study of blood T cell repertoires in COVID-19. Background on the study: From the United States, Italy and Spain came samples of acute and convalescent COVID-19. Sources were T cells, B-cell-depleted T cells, or PBMCs; the material itself was cDNA or gDNA.

As processed by the authors: Quantification of nucleated cells was approximated via reference gene primer amplification. Repertoires were generated with immunoSEQ multiplex PCR, while TCRdb's copy carries only in-frame clones and drops some. V, J and clone size are taken as reported in that table, and D and trimming were inferred from the DNA itself. The table has a few hundred thousand clones, approximately 90% seen once. The CDR3 is 14 amino acids. Germline CDR1 reads MNHEY; CDR2 reads SVGEGT. J gave up 8 bases and V 1 base, and 2 bases lay outside the gene matches. It was during active infection that Seattle patients were enrolled and then longitudinally followed.

V usage is TRBV6-2 or TRBV6-3 and J usage is TRBJ1-6; 7 bases are a match to TRBD1. Sequenced material: peripheral blood. The clonotype originates from a woman aged 30 to 39 with COVID-19, enrolled during active disease. The DNA for the CDR3 is TGTGCCAGCAGTTACTGGACAGGCGATTCACCCCTCCACTTT. As protein: CASSYWTGDSPLHF.